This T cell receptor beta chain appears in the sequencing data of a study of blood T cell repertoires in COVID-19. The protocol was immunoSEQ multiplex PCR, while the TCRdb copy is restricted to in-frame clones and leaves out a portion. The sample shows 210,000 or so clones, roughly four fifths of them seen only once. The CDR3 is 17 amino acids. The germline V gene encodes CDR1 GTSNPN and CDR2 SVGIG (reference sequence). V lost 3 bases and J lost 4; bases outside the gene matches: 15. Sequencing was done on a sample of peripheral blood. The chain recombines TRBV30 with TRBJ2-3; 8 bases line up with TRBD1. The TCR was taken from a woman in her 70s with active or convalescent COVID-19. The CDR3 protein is CAWRTGGRLTPPDTQYF. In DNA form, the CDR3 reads TGTGCCTGGAGAACAGGGGGACGTCTAACCCCGCCAGATACGCAGTATTTT.